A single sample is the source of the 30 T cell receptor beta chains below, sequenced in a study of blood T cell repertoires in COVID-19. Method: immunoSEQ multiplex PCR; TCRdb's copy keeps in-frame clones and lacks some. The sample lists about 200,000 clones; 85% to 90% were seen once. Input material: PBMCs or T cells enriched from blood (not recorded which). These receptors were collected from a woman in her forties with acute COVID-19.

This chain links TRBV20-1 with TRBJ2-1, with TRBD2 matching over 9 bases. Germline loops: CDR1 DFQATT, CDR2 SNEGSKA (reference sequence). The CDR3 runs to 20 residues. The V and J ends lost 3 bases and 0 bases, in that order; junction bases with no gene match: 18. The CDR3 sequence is CSASSTLSGSKHSSYNEQFF. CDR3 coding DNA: TGCAGTGCTAGTAGCACCCTTAGCGGGAGTAAACATAGCTCCTACAATGAGCAGTTCTTC.

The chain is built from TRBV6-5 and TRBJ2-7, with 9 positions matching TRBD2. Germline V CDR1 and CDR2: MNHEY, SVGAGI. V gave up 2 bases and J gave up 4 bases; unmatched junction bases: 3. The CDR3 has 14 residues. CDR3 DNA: TGTGCCAGCAGTTACGGCGCGGGAGGGTACGAGCAGTACTTC. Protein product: CASSYGAGGYEQYF.

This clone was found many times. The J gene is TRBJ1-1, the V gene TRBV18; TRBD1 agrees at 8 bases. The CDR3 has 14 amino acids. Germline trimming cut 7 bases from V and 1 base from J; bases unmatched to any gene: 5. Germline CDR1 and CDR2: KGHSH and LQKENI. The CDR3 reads CASLWTGTNTEAFF. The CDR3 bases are TGTGCCAGCTTATGGACAGGGACGAACACTGAAGCTTTCTTT.

In DNA form, the CDR3 reads TGTGCCAGCAGCGGAGGACTAGCGGGAGCGGCCGGGGAGCTGTTTTTT. As protein: CASSGGLAGAAGELFF. The V call is TRBV5-4, the J call TRBJ2-2, with 13 bases matching TRBD2. The ends lost 4 bases at V and 6 bases at J; junction bases unmatched: 6. CDR3 length: 16 amino acids. CDR1 and CDR2 from the germline V gene are SGHNT and YYREEE (reference sequence).

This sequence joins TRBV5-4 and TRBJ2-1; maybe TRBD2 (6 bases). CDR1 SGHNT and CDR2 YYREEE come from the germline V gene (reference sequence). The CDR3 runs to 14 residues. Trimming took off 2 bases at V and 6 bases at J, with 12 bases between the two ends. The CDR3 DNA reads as TGTGCCAGCAGCTTAGGAGGGAGAGGCAATGAGCAGTTCTTC. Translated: CASSLGGRGNEQFF.

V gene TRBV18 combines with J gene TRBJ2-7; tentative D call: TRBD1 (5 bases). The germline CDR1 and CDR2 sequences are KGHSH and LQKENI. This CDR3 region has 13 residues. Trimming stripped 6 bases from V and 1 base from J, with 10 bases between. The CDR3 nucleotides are TGTGCCAGCTCCCTCAGGGAATCCTACGAGCAGTACTTC. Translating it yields CASSLRESYEQYF. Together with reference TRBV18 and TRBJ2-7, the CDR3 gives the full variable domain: NAGVMQNPRHLVRRRGQEARLRCSPMKGHSHVYWYRQLPEEGLKFMVYLQKENIIDESGMPKERFSAEFPKEGPSILRIQQVVRGDSAAYFCASSLRESYEQYFGPGTRLTVT.

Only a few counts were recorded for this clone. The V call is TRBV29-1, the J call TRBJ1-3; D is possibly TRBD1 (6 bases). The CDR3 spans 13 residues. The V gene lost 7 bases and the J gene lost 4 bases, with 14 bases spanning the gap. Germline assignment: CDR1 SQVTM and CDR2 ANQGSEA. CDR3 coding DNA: TGCAGCGGTACAGGGATTTACGGAAACACCATATATTTT. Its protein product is CSGTGIYGNTIYF.

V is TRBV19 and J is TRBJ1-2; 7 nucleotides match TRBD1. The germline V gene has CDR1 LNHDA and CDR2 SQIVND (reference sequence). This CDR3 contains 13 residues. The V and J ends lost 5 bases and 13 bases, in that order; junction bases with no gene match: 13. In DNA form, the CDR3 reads TGTGCCAGTAGTTCAACAGGGGTTCCTGGGGGCACCTTC. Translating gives CASSSTGVPGGTF.

CDR3 DNA: TGTGCCAGCACCGGGAGATTTTTAGGAGAGACCCAGTACTTC. Amino acid sequence: CASTGRFLGETQYF. The rearrangement links TRBV6-5 to TRBJ2-5, with D tentatively TRBD2 (6 bases). This CDR3 is built from 14 residues. Germline lookup yields CDR1 MNHEY and CDR2 SVGAGI. V lost 7 bases and J lost 4, with 16 bases in between.

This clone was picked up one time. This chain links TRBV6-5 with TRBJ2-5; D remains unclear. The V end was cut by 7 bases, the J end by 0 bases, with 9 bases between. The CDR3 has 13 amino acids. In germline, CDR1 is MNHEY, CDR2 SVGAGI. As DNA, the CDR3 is TGTGCCAGCATGAATCAGTACCAAGAGACCCAGTACTTC. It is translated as CASMNQYQETQYF.

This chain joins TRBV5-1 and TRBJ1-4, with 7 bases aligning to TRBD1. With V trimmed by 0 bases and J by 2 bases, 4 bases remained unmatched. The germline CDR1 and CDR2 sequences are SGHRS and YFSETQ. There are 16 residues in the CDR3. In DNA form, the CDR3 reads TGCGCCAGCAGCTTGGAGGGGGCCGGTACTAATGAAAAACTGTTTTTT. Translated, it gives CASSLEGAGTNEKLFF. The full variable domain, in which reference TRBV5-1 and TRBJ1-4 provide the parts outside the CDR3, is KAGVTQTPRYLIKTRGQQVTLSCSPISGHRSVSWYQQTPGQGLQFLFEYFSETQRNKGNFPGRFSGRQFSNSRSEMNVSTLELGDSALYLCASSLEGAGTNEKLFFGSGTQLSVL.

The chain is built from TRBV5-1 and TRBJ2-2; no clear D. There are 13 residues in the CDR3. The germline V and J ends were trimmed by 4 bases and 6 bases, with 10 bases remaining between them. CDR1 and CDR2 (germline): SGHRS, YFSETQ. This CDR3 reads CASSRLGPGELFF. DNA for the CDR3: TGCGCCAGCAGCCGTCTAGGCCCCGGGGAGCTGTTTTTT.

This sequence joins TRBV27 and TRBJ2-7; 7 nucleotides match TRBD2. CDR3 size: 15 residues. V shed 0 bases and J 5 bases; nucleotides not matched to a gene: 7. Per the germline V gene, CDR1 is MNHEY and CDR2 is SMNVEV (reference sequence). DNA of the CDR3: TGTGCCAGCAGTTTATCAGCGGGGCCCCTGGACGAGCAGTACTTC. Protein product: CASSLSAGPLDEQYF.

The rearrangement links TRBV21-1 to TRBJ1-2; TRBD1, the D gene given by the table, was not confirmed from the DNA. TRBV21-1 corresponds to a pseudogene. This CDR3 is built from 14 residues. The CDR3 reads CARDHRTGDYGYTF. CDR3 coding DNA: TGTGCCAGGGACCATCGGACAGGGGACTATGGCTACACCTTC.

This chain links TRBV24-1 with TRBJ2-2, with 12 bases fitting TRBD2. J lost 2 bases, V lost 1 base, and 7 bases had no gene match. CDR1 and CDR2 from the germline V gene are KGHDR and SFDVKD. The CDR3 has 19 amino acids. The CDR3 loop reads CATSDLLAGGLYNTGELFF. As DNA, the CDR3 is TGTGCCACCAGTGATTTACTAGCGGGAGGCCTATATAACACCGGGGAGCTGTTTTTT.

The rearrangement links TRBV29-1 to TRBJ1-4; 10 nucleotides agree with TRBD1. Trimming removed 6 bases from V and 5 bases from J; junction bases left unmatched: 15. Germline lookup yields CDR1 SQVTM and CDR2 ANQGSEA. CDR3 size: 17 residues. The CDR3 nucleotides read TGCAGCGTACAGACAGGGGGCGTAGTTGTGGGGAATGAAAAACTGTTTTTT. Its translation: CSVQTGGVVVGNEKLFF. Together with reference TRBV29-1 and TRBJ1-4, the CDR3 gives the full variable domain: SAVISQKPSRDICQRGTSLTIQCQVDSQVTMMFWYRQQPGQSLTLIATANQGSEATYESGFVIDKFPISRPNLTFSTLTVSNMSPEDSSIYLCSVQTGGVVVGNEKLFFGSGTQLSVL.

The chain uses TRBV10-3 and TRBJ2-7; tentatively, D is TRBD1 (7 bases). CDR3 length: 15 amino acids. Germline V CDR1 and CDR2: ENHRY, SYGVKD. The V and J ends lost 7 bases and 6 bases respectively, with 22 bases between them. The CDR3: CAITRGASRAAEQYF. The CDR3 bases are TGTGCCATCACCAGGGGGGCTTCCCGGGCCGCCGAGCAGTACTTC.

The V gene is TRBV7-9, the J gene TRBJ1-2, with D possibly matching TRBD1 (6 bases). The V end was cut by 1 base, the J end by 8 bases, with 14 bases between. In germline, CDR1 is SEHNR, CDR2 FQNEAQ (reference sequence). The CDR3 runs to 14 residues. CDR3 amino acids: CASSLDQGPLGYTF. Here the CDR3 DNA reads TGTGCCAGCAGCTTAGACCAGGGGCCCCTGGGCTACACCTTC.

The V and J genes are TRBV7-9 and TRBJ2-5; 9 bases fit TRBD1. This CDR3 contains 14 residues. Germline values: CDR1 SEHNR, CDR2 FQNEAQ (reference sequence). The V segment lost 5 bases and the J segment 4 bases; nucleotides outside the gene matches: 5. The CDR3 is CASSDDRGRETQYF. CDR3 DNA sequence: TGTGCCAGCAGCGATGACAGGGGGAGAGAGACCCAGTACTTC.

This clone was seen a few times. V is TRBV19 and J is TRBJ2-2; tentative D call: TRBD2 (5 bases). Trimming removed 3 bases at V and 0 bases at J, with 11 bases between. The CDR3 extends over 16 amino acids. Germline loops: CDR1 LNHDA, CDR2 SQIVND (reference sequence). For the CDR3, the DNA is TGTGCCAGTAGTATCGGAGGACCCGCGAACACCGGGGAGCTGTTTTTT. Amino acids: CASSIGGPANTGELFF. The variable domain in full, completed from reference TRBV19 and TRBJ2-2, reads DGGITQSPKYLFRKEGQNVTLSCEQNLNHDAMYWYRQDPGQGLRLIYYSQIVNDFQKGDIAEGYSVSREKKESFPLTVTSAQKNPTAFYLCASSIGGPANTGELFFGEGSRLTVL.

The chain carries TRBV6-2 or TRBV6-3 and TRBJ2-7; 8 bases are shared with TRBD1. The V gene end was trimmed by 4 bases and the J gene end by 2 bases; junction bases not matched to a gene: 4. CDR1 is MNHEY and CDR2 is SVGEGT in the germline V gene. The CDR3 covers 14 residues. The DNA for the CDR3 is TGTGCCAGCAGTTGGACAGGGATTCCCTACGAGCAGTACTTC. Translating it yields CASSWTGIPYEQYF.

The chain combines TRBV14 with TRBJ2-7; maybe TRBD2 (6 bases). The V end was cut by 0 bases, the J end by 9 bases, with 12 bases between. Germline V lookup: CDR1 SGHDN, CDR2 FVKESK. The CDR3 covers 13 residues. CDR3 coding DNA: TGTGCCAGCAGCCAAGATCCCGGAGGGTCGCAGTACTTC. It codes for CASSQDPGGSQYF.

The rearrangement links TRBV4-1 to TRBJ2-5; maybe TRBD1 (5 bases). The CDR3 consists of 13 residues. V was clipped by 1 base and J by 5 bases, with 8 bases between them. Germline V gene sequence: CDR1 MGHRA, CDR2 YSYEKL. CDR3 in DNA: TGCGCCAGCAGCCAAGGGGGCAGCGAGACCCAGTACTTC. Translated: CASSQGGSETQYF.

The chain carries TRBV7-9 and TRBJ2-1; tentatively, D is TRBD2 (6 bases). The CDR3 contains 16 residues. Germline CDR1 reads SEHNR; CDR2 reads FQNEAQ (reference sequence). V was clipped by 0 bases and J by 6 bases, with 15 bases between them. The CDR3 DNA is TGTGCCAGCAGCTTAGCAACGGGGGTCCCACGCAATGAGCAGTTCTTC. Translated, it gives CASSLATGVPRNEQFF. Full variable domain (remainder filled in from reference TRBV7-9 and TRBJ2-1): DTGVSQNPRHKITKRGQNVTFRCDPISEHNRLYWYRQTLGQGPEFLTYFQNEAQLEKSRLLSDRFSAERPKGSFSTLEIQRTEQGDSAMYLCASSLATGVPRNEQFFGPGTRLTVL.

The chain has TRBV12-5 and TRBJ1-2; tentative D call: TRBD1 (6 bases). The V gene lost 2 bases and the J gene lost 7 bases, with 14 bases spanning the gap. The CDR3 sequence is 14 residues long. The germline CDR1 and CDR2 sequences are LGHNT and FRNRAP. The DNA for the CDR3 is TGTGCTAGTGGTTTGTGGCTGGGACACGGTGGCTACACCTTC. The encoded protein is CASGLWLGHGGYTF.

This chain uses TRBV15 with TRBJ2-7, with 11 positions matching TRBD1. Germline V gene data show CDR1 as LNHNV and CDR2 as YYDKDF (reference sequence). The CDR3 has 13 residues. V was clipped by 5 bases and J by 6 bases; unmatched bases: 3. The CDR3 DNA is TGTGCCACCAGCCCCGGGACAGGGGGCGAGCAGTACTTC. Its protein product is CATSPGTGGEQYF.

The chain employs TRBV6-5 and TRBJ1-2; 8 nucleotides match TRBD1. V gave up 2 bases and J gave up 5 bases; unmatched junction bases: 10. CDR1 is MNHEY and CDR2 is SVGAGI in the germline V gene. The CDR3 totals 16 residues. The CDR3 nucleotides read TGTGCCAGCAGTTACCCCGGGGACAGGCCTACGTATGGCTACACCTTC. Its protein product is CASSYPGDRPTYGYTF.

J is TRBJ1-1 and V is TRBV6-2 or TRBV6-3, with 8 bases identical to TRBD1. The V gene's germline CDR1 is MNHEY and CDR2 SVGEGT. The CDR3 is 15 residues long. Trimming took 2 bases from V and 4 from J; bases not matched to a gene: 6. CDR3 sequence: CASSYRTGRLTEAFF. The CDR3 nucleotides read TGTGCCAGCAGTTACAGGACAGGGCGTCTCACTGAAGCTTTCTTT.

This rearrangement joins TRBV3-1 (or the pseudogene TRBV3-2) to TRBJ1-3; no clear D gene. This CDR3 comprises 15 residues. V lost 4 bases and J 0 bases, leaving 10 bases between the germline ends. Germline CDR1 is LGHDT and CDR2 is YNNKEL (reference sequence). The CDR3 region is CASSPDMTSGNTIYF. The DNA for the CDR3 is TGTGCCAGCAGCCCCGACATGACCTCTGGAAACACCATATATTTT.

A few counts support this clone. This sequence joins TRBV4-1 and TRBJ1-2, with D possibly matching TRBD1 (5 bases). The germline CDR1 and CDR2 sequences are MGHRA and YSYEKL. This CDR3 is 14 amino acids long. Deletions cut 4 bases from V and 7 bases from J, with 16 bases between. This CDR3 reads CASSPQRGDGGYTF. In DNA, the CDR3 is TGCGCCAGCAGCCCGCAACGGGGGGATGGTGGCTACACCTTC.